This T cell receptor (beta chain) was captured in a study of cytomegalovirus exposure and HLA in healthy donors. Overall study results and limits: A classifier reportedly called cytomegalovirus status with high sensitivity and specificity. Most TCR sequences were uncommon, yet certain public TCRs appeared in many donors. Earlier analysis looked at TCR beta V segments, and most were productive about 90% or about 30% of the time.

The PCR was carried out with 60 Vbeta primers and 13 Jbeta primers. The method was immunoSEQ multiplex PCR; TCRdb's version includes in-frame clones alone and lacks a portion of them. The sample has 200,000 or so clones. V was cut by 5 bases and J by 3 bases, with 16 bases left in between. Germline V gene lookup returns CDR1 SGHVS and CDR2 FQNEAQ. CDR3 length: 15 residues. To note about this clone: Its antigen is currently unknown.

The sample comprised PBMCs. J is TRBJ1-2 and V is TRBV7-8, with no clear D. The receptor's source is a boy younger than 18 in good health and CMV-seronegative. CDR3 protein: CASSPLRGSHYGYTF. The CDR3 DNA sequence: TGTGCCAGCAGCCCATTGAGAGGCAGCCACTATGGCTACACCTTC.